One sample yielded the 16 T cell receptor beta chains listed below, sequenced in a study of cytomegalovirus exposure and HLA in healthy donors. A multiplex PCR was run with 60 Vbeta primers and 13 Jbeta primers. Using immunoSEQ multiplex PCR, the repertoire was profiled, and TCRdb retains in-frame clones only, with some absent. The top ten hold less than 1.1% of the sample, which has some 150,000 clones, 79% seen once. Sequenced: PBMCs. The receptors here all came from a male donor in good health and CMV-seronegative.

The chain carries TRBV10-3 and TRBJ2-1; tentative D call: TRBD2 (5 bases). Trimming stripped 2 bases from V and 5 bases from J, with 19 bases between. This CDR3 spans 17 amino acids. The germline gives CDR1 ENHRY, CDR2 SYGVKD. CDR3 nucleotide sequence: TGTGCCATCAGTGAGGGAGAGGGCACAGACCGTCACAATGAGCAGTTCTTC. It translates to CAISEGEGTDRHNEQFF.

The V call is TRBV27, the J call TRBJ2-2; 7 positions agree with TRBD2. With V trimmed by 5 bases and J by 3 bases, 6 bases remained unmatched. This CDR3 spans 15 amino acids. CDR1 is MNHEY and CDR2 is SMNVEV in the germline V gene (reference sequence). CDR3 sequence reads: CASSTQTSDTGELFF. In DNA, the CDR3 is TGTGCCAGCAGTACCCAAACTAGCGACACCGGGGAGCTGTTTTTT.

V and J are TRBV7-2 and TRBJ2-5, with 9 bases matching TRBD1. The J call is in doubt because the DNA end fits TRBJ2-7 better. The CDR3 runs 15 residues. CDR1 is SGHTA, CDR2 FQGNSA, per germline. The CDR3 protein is CASSFSGTGTREQYF. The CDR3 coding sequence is TGTGCCAGCAGCTTTTCAGGGACAGGGACCCGCGAGCAGTACTTC.

The CDR3 region has the DNA TGCGCCAGCAGCCAAGAACCTTCGGGACAGGGCGACTATGGCTACACCTTC. It specifies CASSQEPSGQGDYGYTF. The V and J genes are TRBV4-3 and TRBJ1-2; the match to TRBD1 covers 9 bases. The germline gives CDR1 LGHNA, CDR2 YSLEER. This CDR3 spans 17 amino acids. Germline trimming cut 0 bases from V and 3 bases from J; bases unmatched to any gene: 8.

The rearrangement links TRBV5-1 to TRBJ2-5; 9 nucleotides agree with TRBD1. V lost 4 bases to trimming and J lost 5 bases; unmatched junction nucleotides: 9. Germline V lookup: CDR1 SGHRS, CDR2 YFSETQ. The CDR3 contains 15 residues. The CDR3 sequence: CASSTNTGGGETQYF. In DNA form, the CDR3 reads TGCGCCAGCAGCACCAACACAGGGGGCGGGGAGACCCAGTACTTC.

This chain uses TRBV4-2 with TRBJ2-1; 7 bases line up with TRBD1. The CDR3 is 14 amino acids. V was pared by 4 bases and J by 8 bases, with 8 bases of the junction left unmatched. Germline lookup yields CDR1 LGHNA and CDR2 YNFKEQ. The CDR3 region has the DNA TGTGCCAGCAGCCCCAGGACAGGAGGCGATGAGCAGTTCTTC. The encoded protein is CASSPRTGGDEQFF.

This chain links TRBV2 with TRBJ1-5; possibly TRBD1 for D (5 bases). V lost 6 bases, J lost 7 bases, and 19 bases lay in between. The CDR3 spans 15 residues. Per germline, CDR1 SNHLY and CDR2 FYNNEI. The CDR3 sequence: CASSPTPTGGQPQHF. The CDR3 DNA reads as TGTGCCAGCAGCCCCACGCCAACGGGGGGACAGCCCCAGCATTTT.

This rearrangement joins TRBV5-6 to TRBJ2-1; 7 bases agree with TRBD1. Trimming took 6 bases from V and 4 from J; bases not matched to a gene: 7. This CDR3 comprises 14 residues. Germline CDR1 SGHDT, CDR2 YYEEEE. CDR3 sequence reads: CASTFSTGYNEQFF. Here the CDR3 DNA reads TGTGCCAGCACCTTCTCGACAGGGTACAATGAGCAGTTCTTC.

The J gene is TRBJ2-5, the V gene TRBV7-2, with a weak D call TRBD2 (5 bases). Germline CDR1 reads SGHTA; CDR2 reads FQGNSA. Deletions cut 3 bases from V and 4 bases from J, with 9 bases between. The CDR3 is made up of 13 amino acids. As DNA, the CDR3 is TGTGCCAGCAGCTTTAACAGCGGAGAGACCCAGTACTTC. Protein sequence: CASSFNSGETQYF.

This CDR3 reads CAISEPAGTGGPNQPQHF. The CDR3 region has the DNA TGTGCCATCAGTGAGCCGGCCGGGACAGGGGGCCCCAATCAGCCCCAGCATTTT. V and J are TRBV10-3 and TRBJ1-5; 12 bases align to TRBD1. CDR3 length: 18 residues. The germline gives CDR1 ENHRY, CDR2 SYGVKD. The V gene end was trimmed by 2 bases and the J gene end by 3 bases; junction bases not matched to a gene: 8.

CDR3 nucleotide sequence: TGCAGCGTTGCCAGGCTAGCGGGCGAGCAGTTCTTC. Its protein product is CSVARLAGEQFF. The chain employs TRBV29-1 and TRBJ2-1; 8 nucleotides line up with TRBD2. The CDR3 is 12 residues long. The V gene end was trimmed by 4 bases and the J gene end by 10 bases; junction bases not matched to a gene: 6. Germline loops: CDR1 SQVTM, CDR2 ANQGSEA.

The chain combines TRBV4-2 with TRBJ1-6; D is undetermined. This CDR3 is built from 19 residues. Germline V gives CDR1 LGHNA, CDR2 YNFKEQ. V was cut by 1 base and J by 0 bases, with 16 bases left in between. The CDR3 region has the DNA TGTGCCAGCAGCCAAGTCCCCACCATCTCAGGCTCCTATAATTCACCCCTCCACTTT. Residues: CASSQVPTISGSYNSPLHF.

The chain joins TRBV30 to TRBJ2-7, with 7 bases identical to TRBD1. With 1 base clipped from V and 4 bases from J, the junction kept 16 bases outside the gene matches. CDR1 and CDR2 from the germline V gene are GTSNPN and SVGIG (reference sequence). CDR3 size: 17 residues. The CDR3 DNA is TGTGCCTGGAGTGGGCTTCATGGGCAGGGGGTTGTATACGAGCAGTACTTC. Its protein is CAWSGLHGQGVVYEQYF. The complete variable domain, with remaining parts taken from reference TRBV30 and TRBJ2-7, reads SQTIHQWPATLVQPVGSPLSLECTVEGTSNPNLYWYRQAAGRGLQLLFYSVGIGQISSEVPQNLSASRPQDRQFILSSKKLLLSDSGFYLCAWSGLHGQGVVYEQYFGPGTRLTVT.

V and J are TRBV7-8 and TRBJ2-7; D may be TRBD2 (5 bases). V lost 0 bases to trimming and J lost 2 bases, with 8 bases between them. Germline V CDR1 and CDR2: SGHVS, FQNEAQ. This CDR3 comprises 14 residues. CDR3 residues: CASSLAWGAYEQYF. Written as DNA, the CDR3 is TGTGCCAGCAGCTTAGCGTGGGGAGCCTACGAGCAGTACTTC.

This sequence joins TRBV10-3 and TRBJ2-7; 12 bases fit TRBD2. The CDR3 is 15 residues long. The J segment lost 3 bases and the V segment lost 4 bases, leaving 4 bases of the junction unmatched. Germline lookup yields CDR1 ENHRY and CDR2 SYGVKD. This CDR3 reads CAISAGLAGSYEQYF. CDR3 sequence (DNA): TGTGCCATCAGTGCCGGACTAGCGGGGAGCTACGAGCAGTACTTC.

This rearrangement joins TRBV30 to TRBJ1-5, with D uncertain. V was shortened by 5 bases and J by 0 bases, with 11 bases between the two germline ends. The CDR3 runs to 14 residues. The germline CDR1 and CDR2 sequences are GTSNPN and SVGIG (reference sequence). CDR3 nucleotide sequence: TGTGCCTGGGCTCTAGGTGGTAGCAATCAGCCCCAGCATTTT. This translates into CAWALGGSNQPQHF.